Detailed here is one T cell receptor (beta chain). Its specificity is unknown. The data originate from a study of identical twins. Broader study findings: The degree of excess twin sharing was weaker in beta out-of-frame sequences. The study drew conclusions from cross-sectional statistical analysis, not from following the same donors.

Germline lookup yields CDR1 ENHRY and CDR2 SYGVKD. This CDR3 spans 12 amino acids. The germline V and J ends were trimmed by 1 base and 4 bases, with 5 bases remaining between them. TCRdb processed the 5' RACE reads anew with MiXCR; each CDR3 protein has one entry. The profile shows 500,000 to 650,000 distinct CDR3 sequences, around 24% of them singletons. This sample was also put to use in a study of yellow fever vaccine responses in identical twins. That paper states: In identical twins, vaccine T cell responses appeared partly shared and partly individual.

Sequenced sample: CD4+ T cells sorted from blood. The sequence was obtained from a woman aged 18-29 years in good health. V gene TRBV10-3 combines with J gene TRBJ2-7, with D perhaps TRBD1 or TRBD2 (5 bases each). CDR3 in DNA: TGTGCCATCAGTGAGTGGGGGTACGAGCAGTACTTC. It yields the protein CAISEWGYEQYF.